This T cell receptor beta chain came from a study of blood T cell repertoires in COVID-19. Study context: Sample material is recorded as cDNA or gDNA derived from T cells, B-cell-depleted T cells, or PBMCs.

Trimming at V came to 1 base and at J to 8 bases, leaving 5 bases not matched to a gene. There are 13 residues in the CDR3. The germline CDR1 and CDR2 sequences are GTSNPN and SVGIG (reference sequence). How the authors handled the data: Scientists estimated how many nucleated cells there were by amplifying reference gene primers. Produced via immunoSEQ multiplex PCR; TCRdb's table is partial and in-frame only. Clonal size and the V and J genes are those of that table, whereas D and trimming came from the DNA. The sample yields 200,000 to 250,000 clones, 89% seen once. Sequencing was performed on peripheral blood. The rearrangement joins TRBV30 to TRBJ2-1, with TRBD2 matching 7 bases. This TCR came from a man aged 55 to 70 who had recovered from COVID-19. This chain's CDR3 is CAWSGGGPHEQFF. The CDR3, as DNA: TGTGCCTGGAGTGGGGGAGGGCCACATGAGCAGTTCTTC.